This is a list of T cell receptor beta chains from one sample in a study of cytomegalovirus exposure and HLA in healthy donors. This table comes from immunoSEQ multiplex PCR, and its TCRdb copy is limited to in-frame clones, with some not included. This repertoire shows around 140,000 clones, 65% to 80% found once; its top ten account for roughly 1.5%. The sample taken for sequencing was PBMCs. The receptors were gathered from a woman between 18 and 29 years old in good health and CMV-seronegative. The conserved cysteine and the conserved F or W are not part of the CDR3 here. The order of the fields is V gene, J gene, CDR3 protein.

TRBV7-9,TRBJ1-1,ASSLEREVTEAF
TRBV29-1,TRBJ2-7,SVPGQGPYEQY
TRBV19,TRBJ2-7,ASCPGTGGEQY
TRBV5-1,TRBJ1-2,ASSQGVFYGYT
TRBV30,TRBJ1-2,AWRTGVANYGYT
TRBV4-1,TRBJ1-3,ASSQGGQPSGNTIY
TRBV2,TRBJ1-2,ASSREPRVNYGYT
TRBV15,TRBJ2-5,ATSSRGGGETQY
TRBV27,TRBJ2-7,ASSRSTGGTAEQY
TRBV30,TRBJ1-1,AWSVSLDTEAF
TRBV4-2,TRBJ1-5,ASSQDGQGVRQPQH
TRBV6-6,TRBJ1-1,ASSGSGGGNTEAF
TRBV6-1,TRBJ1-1,ASTPGPVNTEAF
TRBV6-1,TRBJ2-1,ASSVPGYNEQF
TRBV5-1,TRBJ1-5,ASSLEQEGQPQH
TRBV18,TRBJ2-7,ASSSGTGSSYEQY
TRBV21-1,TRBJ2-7,ASSTADREDYEQY
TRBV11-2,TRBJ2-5,ASSFRQGFETQY
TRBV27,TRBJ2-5,ASSFDRNQETQY
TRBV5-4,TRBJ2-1,ASSPGLAFHDEQF
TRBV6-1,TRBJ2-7,ASSAPPGLGYEQY
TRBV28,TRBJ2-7,ASRWTSGRHEQY